The following is a T cell receptor beta chain sequence with its context. Its antigen is not identified. A junction end diverges from the germline sequence, so it may reflect a read error. CDR1 is GTSNPN, CDR2 SVGIG, per germline (reference sequence). This CDR3 has 12 amino acids. Each donor was nominally healthy when sampled (though unrecorded immune exposures were likely). PCR was performed using 60 Vbeta and 13 Jbeta primers. Libraries were prepared by immunoSEQ multiplex PCR; TCRdb keeps only in-frame clonotypes and omits some of them. The sample holds under 200,000 clones; more than 65% are singletons and the top ten take roughly 0.5%. The data are from a study of cytomegalovirus exposure and HLA in healthy donors. The study's findings and limits: In vitro checks showed that three CMV-associated chains really do target CMV antigens. There were some public TCRs occurring in many donors, but most TCR sequences were rare.

What was sequenced was PBMCs. This TCR derives from a woman between 45 and 65 years old in good health and CMV-seronegative. This chain links TRBV30 with TRBJ2-7, with 11 bases that match TRBD1. The CDR3 region is CAGRDRGLFQYF. CDR3 DNA sequence: TGTGCCGGGAGGGACAGGGGGTTGTTCCAGTACTTC.